Sequencing of this T cell receptor beta chain was carried out in a study of T-cell memory formation after mild COVID-19. Study-level points and caveats: The study found contracting CD4+ clones mainly in CM and EM and contracting CD8+ clones in EMRA.

Using its own MiXCR run on the 5' RACE reads, TCRdb lists one record per CDR3 protein. The sample gives a few hundred thousand distinct CDR3 sequences, more than 15% of which show up once; around a fifth is in the top ten. As to this clonotype: Its antigen is still unknown.

Trimming removed 3 bases at V and 2 bases at J, with 7 bases between. The CDR3 runs to 13 residues. The germline CDR1 and CDR2 sequences are MGHDK and SYGVNS. The sequenced material came from PBMCs or a T cell subset sorted from them (not recorded which). This clonotype was sampled from a man in his late teens or twenties who had mild COVID-19 (a few samples of this study predate the infection). Cell type and time point are not known. This chain joins TRBV25-1 and TRBJ2-5; D is ambiguous. The CDR3 DNA sequence: TGTGCCAGCAGTGAGTGGCAGCAAGAGACCCAGTACTTC. Translated, it gives CASSEWQQETQYF.